Listed below are T cell receptor beta chains from one sample, sequenced in a study of blood T cell repertoires in COVID-19. Clones were sequenced by immunoSEQ multiplex PCR, and TCRdb holds only the in-frame ones, with some missing. There are approximately 170,000 clones in the sample; about nine tenths occur only once, and less than 3.5% lies in the top ten. The specimen was peripheral blood. The source of these receptors is a man aged 70-80 years with acute or convalescent COVID-19. Each CDR3 is given with its conserved first and last residue. D genes are given only for firm matches. Some rows have no size entry. The others give once, few or many, or a class for an expanded clone.

-,-,TRBJ1-2,TRBV7-8,CASSLTENLYGYTF,TGTGCCAGCAGCTTAACAGAGAACCTTTATGGCTACACCTTC
-,few,TRBJ2-1,TRBV5-4,CASSPPEGSYNEQFF,TGTGCCAGCAGCCCCCCGGAGGGATCCTACAATGAGCAGTTCTTC
TRBD1,-,TRBJ1-2,TRBV5-1,CASSSPAGGSGYTF,TGCGCCAGCAGCTCCCCGGCAGGGGGAAGTGGCTACACCTTC
-,-,TRBJ1-4,TRBV13,CASSRGGRNEKLFF,TGTGCCAGTAGCCGGGGGGGCCGAAATGAAAAACTGTTTTTT
-,few,TRBJ2-5,TRBV4-3,CASSQEDYQETQYF,TGCGCCAGCAGCCAAGAAGACTACCAAGAGACCCAGTACTTC
-,once,TRBJ1-4,TRBV29-1,CSVKDFNEKLFF,TGCAGCGTTAAGGACTTCAATGAAAAACTGTTTTTT
-,-,TRBJ1-2,TRBV6-4,CASSIPTGSRF,TGTGCCAGCAGTATACCTACAGGCTCTCGCTTC
-,once,TRBJ2-4,TRBV12-3/TRBV12-4,CASSLTGKNIQYF,TGTGCCAGCAGTTTAACGGGCAAAAACATTCAGTACTTC
TRBD2,-,TRBJ2-2,TRBV5-6,CASSYTIAGASGELFF,TGTGCCAGCAGCTACACAATAGCGGGAGCTTCCGGGGAGCTGTTTTTT
TRBD2,-,TRBJ2-2,TRBV3-1/TRBV3-2,CASSHLGRGENTGELFF,TGTGCCAGCAGCCACTTGGGACGGGGGGAGAACACCGGGGAGCTGTTTTTT